This T cell receptor (beta chain) was documented in a study of cytomegalovirus exposure and HLA in healthy donors. The wider study: The roughly 700 first-cohort repertoires shared a platform with the approximately 130 validation repertoires, as reported in a later analysis.

Generated by immunoSEQ multiplex PCR, the TCRdb table keeps only in-frame clones and is missing some. The data hold around 80,000 clones, with about 96% observed a single time. Worth noting for this clone: Its antigen is not known.

Study-wide findings and caveats: Researchers counted around 170 TCR beta chains as cytomegalovirus-associated.

Germline V lookup: CDR1 MNHEY, CDR2 SMNVEV (reference sequence). The CDR3 extends over 15 amino acids. V lost 5 bases to trimming and J lost 0 bases; unmatched junction nucleotides: 4. Specimen: PBMCs. The V gene is TRBV27, the J gene TRBJ2-1; 7 positions match TRBD2. The origin of this receptor is a woman younger than 35 in good health and CMV-seronegative. The DNA of the CDR3 is TGTGCCAGCAGTACCCGCGGGGGCTCCTACAATGAGCAGTTCTTC. Protein: CASSTRGGSYNEQFF.